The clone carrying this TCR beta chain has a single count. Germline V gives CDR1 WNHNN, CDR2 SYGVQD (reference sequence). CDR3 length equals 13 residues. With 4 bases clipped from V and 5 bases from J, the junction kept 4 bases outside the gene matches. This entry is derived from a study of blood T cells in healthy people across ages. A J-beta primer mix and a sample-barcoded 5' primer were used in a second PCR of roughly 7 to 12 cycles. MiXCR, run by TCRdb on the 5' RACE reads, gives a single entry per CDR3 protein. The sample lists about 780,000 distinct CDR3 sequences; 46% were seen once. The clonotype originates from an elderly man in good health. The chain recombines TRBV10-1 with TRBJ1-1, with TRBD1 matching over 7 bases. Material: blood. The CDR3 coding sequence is TGCGCCAGCAGTGGACAGGGTTGGACTGAAGCTTTCTTT. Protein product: CASSGQGWTEAFF.